A selection of T cell receptor beta chains follows, all from one sample in a study of cytomegalovirus exposure and HLA in healthy donors. TCRdb keeps only in-frame clones here, not all; method: immunoSEQ multiplex PCR. The data contain 140,000 or so clones, approximately 68% of them seen just once; the ten biggest clones take up almost 4.5%. Sample: PBMCs. The receptors were gathered from a man aged 55 to 70 in good health and CMV-seronegative. Both conserved end residues are part of each CDR3. Fields, in order: clone size, J gene, V gene, D gene, CDR3 DNA, CDR3 protein. A D gene is named only where the DNA matches it firmly. Not every row has a clone size; where given, it reads once, few, many or a size class.

>once|TRBJ2-7|TRBV11-3|-
TGTGCCAGCAGCCCCGCCTTGGAGTCTGACGAGCAGTACTTC
CASSPALESDEQYF
>few|TRBJ1-2|TRBV4-3|TRBD1
TGCGCCAGCAGCCAAGGAACAGGGGAGCCCTATGGCTACACCTTC
CASSQGTGEPYGYTF
>-|TRBJ2-1|TRBV27|-
TGTGCCAGCAGTTTATTAGGGGCCCCGGACAGTGAGCAGTTCTTC
CASSLLGAPDSEQFF
>-|TRBJ1-2|TRBV7-9|-
TGTGCCAGCAGTCTTCTCCTAGTCGATGGCTACACCTTC
CASSLLLVDGYTF
>-|TRBJ2-2|TRBV5-1|-
TGCGCCAGCAGCTTGGCCGTGAACACCGGGGAGCTGTTTTTT
CASSLAVNTGELFF
>-|TRBJ1-2|TRBV6-5|TRBD1
TGTGCCAGCAGTTACTTTGGCAGGGGGATCTATGGCTACACCTTC
CASSYFGRGIYGYTF
>-|TRBJ2-2|TRBV6-1|TRBD1
TGTGCCAGCAGACGAGGACAGGATAACACCGGGGAGCTGTTTTTT
CASRRGQDNTGELFF
>-|TRBJ1-1|TRBV19|-
TGTGCCAGTAGTATAGACAGGGTCTTGAACACTGAAGCTTTCTTT
CASSIDRVLNTEAFF
>-|TRBJ2-1|TRBV27|-
TGTGCCAGCAGGGACTACTCTTCCCACAATGAGCAGTTCTTC
CASRDYSSHNEQFF
>-|TRBJ2-3|TRBV5-6|-
TGTGCCAGCAGCCTCCGGGACACCGGCACAGATACGCAGTATTTT
CASSLRDTGTDTQYF
>few|TRBJ1-1|TRBV6-5|-
TGTGCCAGCAAACCGGGACATATGAACACTGAAGCTTTCTTT
CASKPGHMNTEAFF
>-|TRBJ2-2|TRBV15|-
TGTGCCACCAGCAGACCTACAGGTTCCGGGGAGCTGTTTTTT
CATSRPTGSGELFF
>-|TRBJ2-5|TRBV5-1|TRBD2
TGCGCCAGCAGCTTGGAGAGGGCACTAGCGGGAGCCCCGTTCCAAGAGACCCAGTACTTC
CASSLERALAGAPFQETQYF
>-|TRBJ2-7|TRBV28|-
TGTGCCAGCAGCCGGCGGGGTTACGAGCAGTACTTC
CASSRRGYEQYF
>-|TRBJ2-2|TRBV7-9|-
TGTGCCAGCAGCTTACGGGAAACCGGGGAGCTGTTTTTT
CASSLRETGELFF
>-|TRBJ1-5|TRBV4-3|-
TGCGCCAGCAGCCAAGATCGGGGTGAAAATCAGCCCCAGCATTTT
CASSQDRGENQPQHF
>few|TRBJ2-7|TRBV5-1|-
TGCGCCAGCAGCCCTCGGACCACGTCGGGAGCCATCTACGAGCAGTACTTC
CASSPRTTSGAIYEQYF
>-|TRBJ2-3|TRBV28|TRBD2
TGTGCCAGCAGTCCGGGACTAGGAGGCACAGATACGCAGTATTTT
CASSPGLGGTDTQYF
>-|TRBJ1-1|TRBV5-1|TRBD1
TGCGCCAGCAGCTTCGACAGGGGACCCACTGAAGCTTTCTTT
CASSFDRGPTEAFF
>-|TRBJ2-7|TRBV13|-
TGTGCCAGCAGCTCCCAACCTGACTACCGCGAGCAGTACTTC
CASSSQPDYREQYF
>once|TRBJ1-2|TRBV6-6|-
TGTGCCAGCAGTTACGGTGCAGGGGATGACTATGGCTACACCTTC
CASSYGAGDDYGYTF
>-|TRBJ2-1|TRBV19|TRBD1
TGTGCCAGTAGTATAGGACAGGGATGGTTCTTC
CASSIGQGWFF
>-|TRBJ1-2|TRBV6-5|TRBD1
TGTGCCAGCAGTTTCAGGGGGGTAAACTATGGCTACACCTTC
CASSFRGVNYGYTF
>-|TRBJ1-1|TRBV7-9|TRBD1
TGTGCCAGCAGCTTCGACAGGGGAGCCTTGAACACTGAAGCTTTCTTT
CASSFDRGALNTEAFF
>-|TRBJ2-1|TRBV5-1|TRBD1
TGCGCCAGCAGCTTGGAGGGCACCGGGACAGGGGTGAAAGATGAGCAGTTCTTC
CASSLEGTGTGVKDEQFF
>-|TRBJ2-3|TRBV11-2|TRBD2
TGTGCCAGCAGCAACGACGCTAGCGGGAGGGCCAGGACAGATACGCAGTATTTT
CASSNDASGRARTDTQYF
>-|TRBJ2-1|TRBV7-2|-
TGTGCCAGCAGCTTAGACGGTAGCTCCTACAATGAGCAGTTCTTC
CASSLDGSSYNEQFF
>-|TRBJ1-5|TRBV4-2|-
TGTGCCAGCAGCCAAGAGATAAGCCCACGGCCCCAGCATTTT
CASSQEISPRPQHF
>-|TRBJ2-2|TRBV7-7|-
TGTGCCAGCAGCTTAGACCCTTCCAGCACCGGGGAGCTGTTTTTT
CASSLDPSSTGELFF
>-|TRBJ1-4|TRBV2|-
TGTGCCAGCAGTGAAGTTAATTTCGGGAGCCCTAATGAAAAACTGTTTTTT
CASSEVNFGSPNEKLFF
>-|TRBJ2-2|TRBV19|-
TGTGCCAGTAGTATATCCCTCCGGACTGTTAACACCGGGGAGCTGTTTTTT
CASSISLRTVNTGELFF
>-|TRBJ2-7|TRBV5-5|-
TGTGCCAGCAGCTTGGGGCAGGGGTCGAGCTCCTACGAGCAGTACTTC
CASSLGQGSSSYEQYF
>-|TRBJ2-1|TRBV11-3|TRBD2
TGTGCCAGCAGCGATAGCGGGGCCTCCTACAATGAGCAGTTCTTC
CASSDSGASYNEQFF
>-|TRBJ2-7|TRBV11-2|-
TGTGCCAGCAGCTTCGGGTCCGGGGAGTACGAGCAGTACTTC
CASSFGSGEYEQYF
>-|TRBJ2-7|TRBV18|-
TGTGCCAGCTCACCCCCGACTAACCCCCTCAACGAGCAGTACTTC
CASSPPTNPLNEQYF
>-|TRBJ2-5|TRBV5-1|TRBD2
TGCGCCAGCAGCTTGACAGGACTAGCGGGTCAAGAGACCCAGTACTTC
CASSLTGLAGQETQYF
>-|TRBJ2-3|TRBV25-1|-
TGTGCCAGCAGTGAATTCACCGGGACAGATACGCAGTATTTT
CASSEFTGTDTQYF
>-|TRBJ1-1|TRBV6-5|TRBD1
TGTGCCAGCAGTTACTCGACAGGGGCGTACACTGAAGCTTTCTTT
CASSYSTGAYTEAFF
>-|TRBJ1-1|TRBV6-6|-
TGTGCCAGCATCTACGAAGCCCTGAACACTGAAGCTTTCTTT
CASIYEALNTEAFF
>-|TRBJ2-7|TRBV14|TRBD2
TGTGCCAGCAGCCCCTCGCCGGGACTAGGGACCTACGAGCAGTACTTC
CASSPSPGLGTYEQYF
>-|TRBJ2-3|TRBV5-1|TRBD2
TGCGCCAGCAGCACCGGCCCCCGGGGGGTGAGCACAGATACGCAGTATTTT
CASSTGPRGVSTDTQYF
>few|TRBJ1-1|TRBV6-1|-
TGTGCCAGCAGTCATTCAGGGGAGGGGACTGAAGCTTTCTTT
CASSHSGEGTEAFF
>once|TRBJ1-4|TRBV10-2|-
TGCGCCAGCAGTATCAGGGAGGGCCTAAATGAAAAACTGTTTTTT
CASSIREGLNEKLFF
>-|TRBJ1-2|TRBV4-1|TRBD1
TGCGCCAGCAGCCAAGATTCAGGGGGCGTCTATGGCTACACCTTC
CASSQDSGGVYGYTF
>few|TRBJ2-1|TRBV6-5|-
TGTGCCAGCAGTTCTAGCGCGGGCGATGAGCAGTTCTTC
CASSSSAGDEQFF
>few|TRBJ1-5|TRBV7-9|-
TGTGCCAGCAGCTCTCCCGGGAGGGATCAGCCCCAGCATTTT
CASSSPGRDQPQHF
>-|TRBJ1-2|TRBV28|-
TGTGCCAGCAGTTCCCCGCGACATTTAAACTATGGCTACACCTTC
CASSSPRHLNYGYTF
>-|TRBJ2-5|TRBV4-1|TRBD1
TGCGCCAGCAGCCAAGGGACAGGGCTGGGAGAGACCCAGTACTTC
CASSQGTGLGETQYF
>-|TRBJ2-3|TRBV4-3|TRBD2
TGCGCCAGCAGCCAAGTCCCCCCTGGGCGGGAGGCAGATACGCAGTATTTT
CASSQVPPGREADTQYF
>-|TRBJ2-7|TRBV9|TRBD2
TGTGCCAGCAGCGTAGGGGGGACTAGCGGTCTTAGGGCCTACGAGCAGTACTTC
CASSVGGTSGLRAYEQYF
>few|TRBJ1-5|TRBV6-1|TRBD1
TGTGCCAGCAGCGCTGAGGGGGCGAGGAGTCAGCCCCAGCATTTT
CASSAEGARSQPQHF
>-|TRBJ1-1|TRBV7-3|-
TGTGCGATGGAGGGGCCGGCCGAAGCTTTCTTT
CAMEGPAEAFF
>-|TRBJ2-7|TRBV4-2|TRBD2
TGTGCCAGCAGCCAAGTTTCGACGCGGACTAGCGCCTACGAGCAGTACTTC
CASSQVSTRTSAYEQYF
>few|TRBJ2-2|TRBV2|TRBD2
TGTGCCAGCGATGTGGGGGGGGACACCGGGGAGCTGTTTTTT
CASDVGGDTGELFF
>-|TRBJ1-2|TRBV6-1|-
TGTGCCAGCAGTCCCAGGGGAGAGGAAAACTATGGCTACACCTTC
CASSPRGEENYGYTF
>few|TRBJ2-1|TRBV29-1|TRBD2
TGCAGCGTTGAAGACCCAGGACTAGCGAGTTTCAATGAGCAGTTCTTC
CSVEDPGLASFNEQFF
>few|TRBJ1-6|TRBV30|TRBD1
TGTGCCTGGAGTCCCAGGGGGGACGGATCACCCCTCCACTTT
CAWSPRGDGSPLHF
>few|TRBJ1-2|TRBV6-6|TRBD1
TGTGCCAGCAGTTACTCTACAGGGGGTGCTAACTATGGCTACACCTTC
CASSYSTGGANYGYTF
>-|TRBJ2-7|TRBV7-9|-
TGTGCCAGCAGCTCGCCCCTCCGGGGGGCGGGGAACTCCTACGAGCAGTACTTC
CASSSPLRGAGNSYEQYF
>-|TRBJ2-2|TRBV5-4|TRBD2
TGTGCCAGCAGCTTGGGGGGCCGCGGGAGCGGGGGCACCGGGGAGCTGTTTTTT
CASSLGGRGSGGTGELFF